This record looks at one T cell receptor (beta chain) sequence and its context. Unmatched junction bases numbered 3, after V lost 0 bases and J lost 1 base. Germline CDR1 and CDR2: SGHRS and YFSETQ. CDR3 length: 15 amino acids. This entry comes from a study of T-cell memory formation after mild COVID-19. Constant-segment primers were used for 5'RACE, and the resulting TCR alpha and TCR beta cDNA libraries carried sample barcodes and UMIs. TCRdb redid the calling of the 5' RACE reads with MiXCR, one entry per CDR3 protein. The sample has approximately 240,000 distinct CDR3 sequences; 16% are singletons.

The chain carries TRBV5-1 and TRBJ2-5; 7 bases map to TRBD1. Sequencing input: PBMCs or a T cell subset sorted from them (not recorded which). This TCR was sampled from a man between 18 and 35 years old who had mild COVID-19 (a few samples of this study predate the infection). Cell type and time point are not known. The CDR3 protein is CASSLADRVQETQYF. The CDR3 DNA sequence: TGCGCCAGCAGCTTGGCCGACAGGGTCCAAGAGACCCAGTACTTC.